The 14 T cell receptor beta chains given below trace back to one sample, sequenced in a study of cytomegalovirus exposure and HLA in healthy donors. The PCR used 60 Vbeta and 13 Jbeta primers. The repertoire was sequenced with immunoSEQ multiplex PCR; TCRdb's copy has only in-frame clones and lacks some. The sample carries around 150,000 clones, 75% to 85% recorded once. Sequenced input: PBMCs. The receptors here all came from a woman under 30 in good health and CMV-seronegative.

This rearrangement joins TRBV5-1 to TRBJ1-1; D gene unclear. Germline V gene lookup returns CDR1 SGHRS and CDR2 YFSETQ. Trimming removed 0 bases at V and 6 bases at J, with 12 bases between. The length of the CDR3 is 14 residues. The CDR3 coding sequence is TGCGCCAGCAGCTTGGCCTTATTAACGGCTGAAGCTTTCTTT. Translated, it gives CASSLALLTAEAFF.

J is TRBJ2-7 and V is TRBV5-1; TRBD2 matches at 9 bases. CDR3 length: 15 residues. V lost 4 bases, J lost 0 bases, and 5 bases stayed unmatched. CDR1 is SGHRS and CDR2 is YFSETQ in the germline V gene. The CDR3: CASSELAGSSYEQYF. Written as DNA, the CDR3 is TGCGCCAGCAGCGAACTAGCGGGTTCCTCCTACGAGCAGTACTTC.

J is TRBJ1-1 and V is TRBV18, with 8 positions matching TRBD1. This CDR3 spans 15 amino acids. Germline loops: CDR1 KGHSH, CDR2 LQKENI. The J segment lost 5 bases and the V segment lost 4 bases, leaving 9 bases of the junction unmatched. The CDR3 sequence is CASSRLTGGRTEAFF. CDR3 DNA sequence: TGTGCCAGCTCACGACTAACAGGGGGACGGACTGAAGCTTTCTTT.

The CDR3 is CASSPPSGGLAGAKETQYF. The CDR3 DNA follows: TGTGCCAGCTCACCCCCTTCCGGGGGACTAGCGGGGGCGAAAGAGACCCAGTACTTC. This sequence joins TRBV18 and TRBJ2-5, with 14 bases identical to TRBD2. The CDR3 spans 19 residues. J lost 3 bases, V lost 3 bases, and 12 bases had no gene match. Germline CDR1 is KGHSH and CDR2 is LQKENI.

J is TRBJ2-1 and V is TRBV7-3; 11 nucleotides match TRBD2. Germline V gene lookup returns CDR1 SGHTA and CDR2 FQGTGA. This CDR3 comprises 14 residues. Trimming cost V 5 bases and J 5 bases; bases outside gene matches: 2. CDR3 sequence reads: CASSLAGGNNEQFF. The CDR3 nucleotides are TGTGCCAGCAGCCTAGCGGGAGGAAACAATGAGCAGTTCTTC.

The CDR3, as DNA: TGCGCCAGCAGCTTGGCAGCGGGGGGAGACGGGGAGCTGTTTTTT. Protein product: CASSLAAGGDGELFF. The genes are TRBV5-1 and TRBJ2-2; 9 nucleotides match TRBD2. V dropped 0 bases and J dropped 7; count of bases not matched to a gene: 4. Germline-derived CDR1 and CDR2 are SGHRS and YFSETQ. The CDR3 length is 15 residues. Drawing the rest from reference TRBV5-1 and TRBJ2-2, the complete variable domain is KAGVTQTPRYLIKTRGQQVTLSCSPISGHRSVSWYQQTPGQGLQFLFEYFSETQRNKGNFPGRFSGRQFSNSRSEMNVSTLELGDSALYLCASSLAAGGDGELFFGEGSRLTVL.

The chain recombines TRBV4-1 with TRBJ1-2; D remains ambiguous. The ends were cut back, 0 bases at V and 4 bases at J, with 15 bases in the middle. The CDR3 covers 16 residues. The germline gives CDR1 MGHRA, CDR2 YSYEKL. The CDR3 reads CASSQDPAVRSYGYTF. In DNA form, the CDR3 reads TGCGCCAGCAGCCAAGATCCGGCGGTAAGATCCTATGGCTACACCTTC.

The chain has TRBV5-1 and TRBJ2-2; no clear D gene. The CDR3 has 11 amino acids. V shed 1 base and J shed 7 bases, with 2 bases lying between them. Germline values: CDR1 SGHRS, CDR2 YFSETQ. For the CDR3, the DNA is TGCGCCAGCAGCTTGCACGGGGAGCTGTTTTTT. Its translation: CASSLHGELFF.

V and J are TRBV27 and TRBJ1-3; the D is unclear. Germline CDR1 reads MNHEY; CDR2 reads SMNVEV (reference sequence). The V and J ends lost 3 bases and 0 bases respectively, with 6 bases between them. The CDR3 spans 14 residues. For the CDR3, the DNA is TGTGCCAGCAGTTTCAGGCGCTCTGGAAACACCATATATTTT. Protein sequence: CASSFRRSGNTIYF.

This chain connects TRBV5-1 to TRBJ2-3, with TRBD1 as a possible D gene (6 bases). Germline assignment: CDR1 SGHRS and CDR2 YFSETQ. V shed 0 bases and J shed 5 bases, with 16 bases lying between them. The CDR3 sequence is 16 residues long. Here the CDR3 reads CASSLGGQTGKDTQYF. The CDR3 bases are TGCGCCAGCAGCTTGGGGGGACAAACCGGGAAAGATACGCAGTATTTT.

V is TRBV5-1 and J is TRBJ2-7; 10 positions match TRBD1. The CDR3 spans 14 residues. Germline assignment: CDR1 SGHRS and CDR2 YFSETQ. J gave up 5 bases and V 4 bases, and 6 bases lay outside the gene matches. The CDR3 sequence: CASSDDRGHNEQYF. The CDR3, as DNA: TGCGCCAGCAGCGACGACAGGGGGCACAACGAGCAGTACTTC. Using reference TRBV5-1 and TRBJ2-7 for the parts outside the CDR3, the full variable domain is KAGVTQTPRYLIKTRGQQVTLSCSPISGHRSVSWYQQTPGQGLQFLFEYFSETQRNKGNFPGRFSGRQFSNSRSEMNVSTLELGDSALYLCASSDDRGHNEQYFGPGTRLTVT.

The DNA of the CDR3 is TGCGCCAGCAGCCCGGGTGGGACAGGGGACGGCTATGGCTACACCTTC. Translated: CASSPGGTGDGYGYTF. The genes are TRBV5-1 and TRBJ1-2, with 10 bases fitting TRBD1. Germline lookup yields CDR1 SGHRS and CDR2 YFSETQ. The CDR3 consists of 16 residues. Trimming took 4 bases from V and 4 from J; bases not matched to a gene: 10.

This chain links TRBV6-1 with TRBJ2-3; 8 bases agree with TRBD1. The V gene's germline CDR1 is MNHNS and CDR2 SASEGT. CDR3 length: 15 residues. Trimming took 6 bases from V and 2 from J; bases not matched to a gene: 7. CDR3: CASRKGQEHTDTQYF. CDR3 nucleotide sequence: TGTGCCAGCAGGAAGGGACAGGAGCACACAGATACGCAGTATTTT.

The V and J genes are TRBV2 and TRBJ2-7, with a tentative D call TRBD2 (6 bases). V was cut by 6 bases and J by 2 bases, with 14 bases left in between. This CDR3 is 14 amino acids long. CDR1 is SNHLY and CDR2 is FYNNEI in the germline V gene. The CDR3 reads CASSGEDITYEQYF. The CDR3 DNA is TGTGCCAGCAGCGGGGAGGACATTACCTACGAGCAGTACTTC.